Listed below are T cell receptor beta chains from one sample, sequenced in a study of sequential checkpoint blockade in melanoma. Method: immunoSEQ multiplex PCR; TCRdb's copy keeps in-frame clones and lacks some. Among 20,000 or so clones listed, 72% were seen once. Specimen: CD8+ T cells sorted from blood (inferred from file names), collected from a patient given nivolumab and ipilimumab in sequence. Every receptor here comes from a human donor with melanoma. Each CDR3 is given with its conserved first and last residue. The order of the fields is V gene, J gene, D gene, clone size, CDR3 DNA, CDR3 protein. D genes are given only for firm matches. Only part of the rows carry a size: once, few, many, or a class if the clone is expanded.

V gene: TRBV4-3
J gene: TRBJ2-5
D gene: .
clone size: few
CDR3 DNA: TGCGCCAGCAGCCAAGAGCCGCGTATGGAGACCCAGTACTTC
CDR3 protein: CASSQEPRMETQYF

V gene: TRBV9
J gene: TRBJ1-2
D gene: .
clone size: .
CDR3 DNA: TGTGCCAGCAGCGTAGGAGGAAGTATTGGTGGCTACACCTTC
CDR3 protein: CASSVGGSIGGYTF

V gene: TRBV27
J gene: TRBJ2-7
D gene: .
clone size: .
CDR3 DNA: TGTGCCAGCAGTTTCTACAGCCTCAGCGAGCAGTACTTC
CDR3 protein: CASSFYSLSEQYF

V gene: TRBV7-9
J gene: TRBJ2-6
D gene: TRBD1
clone size: .
CDR3 DNA: TGTGCCAGCAGCCGACAGGGGGCTGGGGCCAACGTCCTGACTTTC
CDR3 protein: CASSRQGAGANVLTF

V gene: TRBV5-1
J gene: TRBJ1-2
D gene: .
clone size: few
CDR3 DNA: TGCGCCAGCAGCTTGGATTCCGGGAACTATGGCTACACCTTC
CDR3 protein: CASSLDSGNYGYTF

V gene: TRBV28
J gene: TRBJ2-7
D gene: .
clone size: .
CDR3 DNA: TGTGCCAGCAAAAAAAGGGGGACAAACACCTACGAGCAGTACTTC
CDR3 protein: CASKKRGTNTYEQYF

V gene: TRBV15
J gene: TRBJ2-7
D gene: TRBD1
clone size: .
CDR3 DNA: TGTGCCACCAGCAGAGCGCAGGGGGCCCACGAGCAGTACTTC
CDR3 protein: CATSRAQGAHEQYF

V gene: TRBV5-1
J gene: TRBJ2-6
D gene: .
clone size: .
CDR3 DNA: TGCGCCAGCAGCTCCGGGACTGGGGCCAACGTCCTGACTTTC
CDR3 protein: CASSSGTGANVLTF

V gene: TRBV21-1
J gene: TRBJ1-1
D gene: .
clone size: .
CDR3 DNA: TGTGCCAGCAGCAACCAGGAGGGACAGGGGAATTTGAGGAACACTGAAGCTTTCTTT
CDR3 protein: CASSNQEGQGNLRNTEAFF

V gene: TRBV5-5
J gene: TRBJ1-2
D gene: .
clone size: few
CDR3 DNA: TGTGCCAGCAGCCTAACGACTGGGCAGGGAAACTATGGCTACACCTTC
CDR3 protein: CASSLTTGQGNYGYTF

V gene: TRBV28
J gene: TRBJ2-7
D gene: TRBD1
clone size: .
CDR3 DNA: TGTGCCAGCAGCCTCACAGGGGTTCCCTACGAGCAGTACTTC
CDR3 protein: CASSLTGVPYEQYF

V gene: TRBV2
J gene: TRBJ1-3
D gene: .
clone size: once
CDR3 DNA: TGTGCCAGCAGTTTGAGTATAGGAAACACCATATATTTT
CDR3 protein: CASSLSIGNTIYF

V gene: TRBV5-6
J gene: TRBJ2-7
D gene: TRBD2
clone size: .
CDR3 DNA: TGTGCCAGCAGGCATGCCGGGACTAGCGCTCGAGAGCAGTACTTC
CDR3 protein: CASRHAGTSAREQYF

V gene: TRBV19
J gene: TRBJ1-1
D gene: .
clone size: .
CDR3 DNA: TGTGCCAGTAGTATACCCCCCGGCGGTGAAGCTTTCTTT
CDR3 protein: CASSIPPGGEAFF

V gene: TRBV18
J gene: TRBJ1-5
D gene: .
clone size: .
CDR3 DNA: TGTGCCAGCTCACCACACAGGCTTAGCAATCAGCCCCAGCATTTT
CDR3 protein: CASSPHRLSNQPQHF

V gene: TRBV19
J gene: TRBJ1-1
D gene: TRBD1
clone size: .
CDR3 DNA: TGTGCCAGTAGTTCAACGGACAGGGGGAACACTGAAGCTTTCTTT
CDR3 protein: CASSSTDRGNTEAFF

V gene: TRBV6-1
J gene: TRBJ2-2
D gene: TRBD1
clone size: .
CDR3 DNA: TGTGCCAGCAGTGAAGCTACAGGGGGCACCGGGGAGCTGTTTTTT
CDR3 protein: CASSEATGGTGELFF

V gene: TRBV5-5
J gene: TRBJ1-5
D gene: .
clone size: few
CDR3 DNA: TGTGCCAGCAGCTTGTGGGGGGAGGGCAATCAGCCCCAGCATTTT
CDR3 protein: CASSLWGEGNQPQHF

V gene: TRBV10-2
J gene: TRBJ1-4
D gene: .
clone size: .
CDR3 DNA: TGCGCCAGCAGTGAGAAGGGAGGTTTTAATGAAAAACTGTTTTTT
CDR3 protein: CASSEKGGFNEKLFF

V gene: TRBV4-2
J gene: TRBJ1-2
D gene: .
clone size: .
CDR3 DNA: TGTGCCAGCAGCCAAGATCCGACACCGAACTATGGCTACACCTTC
CDR3 protein: CASSQDPTPNYGYTF

V gene: TRBV5-4
J gene: TRBJ2-1
D gene: TRBD2
clone size: many
CDR3 DNA: TGTGCCAGCAGCTTGTGGGGGACTAGCGGGTCGGGTGAGCAGTTCTTC
CDR3 protein: CASSLWGTSGSGEQFF

V gene: TRBV5-4
J gene: TRBJ2-7
D gene: .
clone size: .
CDR3 DNA: TGTGCCAGTTCGGGGGATTACGAGCAGTACTTC
CDR3 protein: CASSGDYEQYF

V gene: TRBV13
J gene: TRBJ2-7
D gene: .
clone size: .
CDR3 DNA: TGTGCCAGCAGTGAAGTACAGGGAAGGCAGTACTTC
CDR3 protein: CASSEVQGRQYF

V gene: TRBV7-8
J gene: TRBJ2-2
D gene: TRBD2
clone size: few
CDR3 DNA: TGTGCCAGCAGCTTTCCTGACACCGGGACTAGGGGGACCGGGGAGCTGTTTTTT
CDR3 protein: CASSFPDTGTRGTGELFF

V gene: TRBV5-8
J gene: TRBJ1-2
D gene: TRBD1
clone size: few
CDR3 DNA: TGTGCCAGCAGCTTGCGGACAGGGAGGGAAGCTAACTATGGCTACACCTTC
CDR3 protein: CASSLRTGREANYGYTF

V gene: TRBV6-1
J gene: TRBJ2-7
D gene: TRBD2
clone size: .
CDR3 DNA: TGTGCCAGCAGGACTAGCGGGTACTACGAGCAGTACTTC
CDR3 protein: CASRTSGYYEQYF

V gene: TRBV18
J gene: TRBJ2-7
D gene: .
clone size: .
CDR3 DNA: TGTGCCAGCTCACCGTCGAGGGTAGCGCCGTACGAGCAGTACTTC
CDR3 protein: CASSPSRVAPYEQYF

V gene: TRBV6-5
J gene: TRBJ1-1
D gene: .
clone size: few
CDR3 DNA: TGTGCCAGCAGTTACATAGCGAACACTGAAGCTTTCTTT
CDR3 protein: CASSYIANTEAFF

V gene: TRBV11-2
J gene: TRBJ2-7
D gene: TRBD2
clone size: once
CDR3 DNA: TGTGCCAGCAGCCCCTCAGCGGGAGTTCAGTACTTC
CDR3 protein: CASSPSAGVQYF

V gene: TRBV19
J gene: TRBJ2-7
D gene: TRBD2
clone size: .
CDR3 DNA: TGTGCCATTCCGGGGGGAGAAGCGGGCGAGCAGTACTTC
CDR3 protein: CAIPGGEAGEQYF

V gene: TRBV19
J gene: TRBJ2-5
D gene: .
clone size: .
CDR3 DNA: TGTGCCAGTAGTATAGGAAGACAGATCCAAGAGACCCAGTACTTC
CDR3 protein: CASSIGRQIQETQYF

V gene: TRBV6-4
J gene: TRBJ2-1
D gene: TRBD2
clone size: .
CDR3 DNA: TGTGCCAGCAGTGAGGGGCGGGAGGCCAGTGAGCAGTTCTTC
CDR3 protein: CASSEGREASEQFF

V gene: TRBV10-2
J gene: TRBJ1-4
D gene: .
clone size: .
CDR3 DNA: TGCGCCAGCACCTCGGGAGGGGTTAATGAAAAACTGTTTTTT
CDR3 protein: CASTSGGVNEKLFF

V gene: TRBV28
J gene: TRBJ1-2
D gene: .
clone size: .
CDR3 DNA: TGTGCCAGCAGTTACGGGAATGATGGCTACACCTTC
CDR3 protein: CASSYGNDGYTF

V gene: TRBV13
J gene: TRBJ1-1
D gene: TRBD1
clone size: .
CDR3 DNA: TGTGCCAGCAGCCCGGGGACAGGGGGTTTCGCTGAAGCTTTCTTT
CDR3 protein: CASSPGTGGFAEAFF

V gene: TRBV28
J gene: TRBJ2-7
D gene: .
clone size: .
CDR3 DNA: TGTGCCAGCAGTTTCCTCGGCGGCTACGAGCAGTACTTC
CDR3 protein: CASSFLGGYEQYF

V gene: TRBV5-8
J gene: TRBJ1-5
D gene: .
clone size: once
CDR3 DNA: TGTGCCGGCAGCCTCGGGGGAAGTAATCAGCCCCAGCATTTT
CDR3 protein: CAGSLGGSNQPQHF

V gene: TRBV5-1
J gene: TRBJ2-7
D gene: TRBD1
clone size: .
CDR3 DNA: TGCGCCAGCAGCGCGGGGACAGGGGGCTACGAGCAGTACTTC
CDR3 protein: CASSAGTGGYEQYF

V gene: TRBV7-9
J gene: TRBJ1-1
D gene: .
clone size: .
CDR3 DNA: TGTGCCAGCAGCTTAAGCTCCAGGGGCAGTATGAACACTGAAGCTTTCTTT
CDR3 protein: CASSLSSRGSMNTEAFF

V gene: TRBV6-1
J gene: TRBJ2-7
D gene: TRBD1
clone size: few
CDR3 DNA: TGTGCCAGCGGGCCGGGACAGGGGGTGGACGAGCAGTACTTC
CDR3 protein: CASGPGQGVDEQYF

V gene: TRBV19
J gene: TRBJ1-1
D gene: .
clone size: .
CDR3 DNA: TGTGCCAGTAGTATTCGCGAGGTTGGCACTGAAGCTTTCTTT
CDR3 protein: CASSIREVGTEAFF